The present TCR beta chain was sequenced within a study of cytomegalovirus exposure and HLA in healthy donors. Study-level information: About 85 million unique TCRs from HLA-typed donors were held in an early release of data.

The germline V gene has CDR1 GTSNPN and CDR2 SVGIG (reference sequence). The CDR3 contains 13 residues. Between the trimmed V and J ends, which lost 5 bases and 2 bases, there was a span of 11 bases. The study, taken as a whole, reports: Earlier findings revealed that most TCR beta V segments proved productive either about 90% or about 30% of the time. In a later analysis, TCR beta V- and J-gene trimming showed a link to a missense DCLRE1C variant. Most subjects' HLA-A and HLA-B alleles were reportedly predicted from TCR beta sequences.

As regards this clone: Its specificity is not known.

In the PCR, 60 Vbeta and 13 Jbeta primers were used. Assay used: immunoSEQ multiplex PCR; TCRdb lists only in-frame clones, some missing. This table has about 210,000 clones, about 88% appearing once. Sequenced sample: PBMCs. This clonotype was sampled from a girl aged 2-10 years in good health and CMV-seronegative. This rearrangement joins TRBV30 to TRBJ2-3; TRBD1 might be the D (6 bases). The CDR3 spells CAWVRDNTDTQYF. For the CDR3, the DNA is TGTGCCTGGGTAAGGGACAACACAGATACGCAGTATTTT.